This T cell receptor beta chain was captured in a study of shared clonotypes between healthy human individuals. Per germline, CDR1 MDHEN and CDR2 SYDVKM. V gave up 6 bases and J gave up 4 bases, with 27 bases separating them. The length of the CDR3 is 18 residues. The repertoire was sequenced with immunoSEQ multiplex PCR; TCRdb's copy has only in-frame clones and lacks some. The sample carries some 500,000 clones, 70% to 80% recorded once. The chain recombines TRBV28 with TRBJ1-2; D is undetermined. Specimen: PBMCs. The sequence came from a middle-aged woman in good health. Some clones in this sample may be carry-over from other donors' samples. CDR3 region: CASSLSGPRTPVGYGYTF. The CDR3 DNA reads TGTGCCAGCAGCTTGAGTGGGCCCCGGACGCCGGTTGGCTATGGCTACACCTTC.